This T cell receptor (beta chain) was profiled in a study of OX40 agonist ivuxolimab in advanced cancers. Overall study context: Having had anti-PD-1, anti-PD-L1 or anti-CTLA-4 therapy before was allowed, and approximately 40% had some.

Study-level results: Circulating CD4+ and CD8+ T cells showed clonal expansion by week 6 at 0.1 to 3.0 mg/kg.

Libraries were prepared by immunoSEQ multiplex PCR; TCRdb keeps only in-frame clonotypes and omits some of them. Counted here are over 50,000 clones, approximately 82% occurring once; the ten biggest clones make up approximately 4.5%. The CDR3 runs to 20 residues. Unmatched junction bases numbered 22, after V lost 6 bases and J lost 8 bases. Germline V CDR1 and CDR2: MDHEN, SYDVKM. A word on this clone: What it recognizes is unknown.

Enrollment shut out patients with autoimmune disease history or systemic immunosuppression. The sequencing here drew on CD4+ or CD8+ T cells sorted from blood, taken in a trial of the OX40 agonist ivuxolimab. The rearrangement uses TRBV28 and TRBJ2-1; 13 nucleotides align to TRBD2. This clonotype originated in an adult with an advanced solid tumor such as melanoma, head and neck, liver or kidney cancer. CDR3 coding DNA: TGTGCCAGCAGGGGCAGACAGCCCCGAACTAGCGGGAGGGCTTTTTATGAGCAGTTCTTC. This encodes CASRGRQPRTSGRAFYEQFF.